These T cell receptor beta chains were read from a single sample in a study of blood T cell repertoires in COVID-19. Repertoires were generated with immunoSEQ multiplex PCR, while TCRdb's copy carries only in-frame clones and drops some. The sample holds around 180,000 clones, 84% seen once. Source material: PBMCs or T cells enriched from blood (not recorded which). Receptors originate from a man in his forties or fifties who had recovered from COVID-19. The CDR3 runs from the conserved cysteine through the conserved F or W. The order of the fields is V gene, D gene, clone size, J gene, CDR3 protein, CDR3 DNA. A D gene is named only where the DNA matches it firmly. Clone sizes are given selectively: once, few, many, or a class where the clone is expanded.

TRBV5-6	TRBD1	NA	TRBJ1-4	CASSFGQGSEKLFF	TGTGCCAGCAGCTTCGGACAGGGAAGTGAAAAACTGTTTTTT
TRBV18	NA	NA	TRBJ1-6	CASSQDRGGSYNSPLHF	TGTGCCAGCTCACAGGACAGAGGGGGCTCCTATAATTCACCCCTCCACTTT
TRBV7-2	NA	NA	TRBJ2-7	CASSPAGPYEQYF	TGTGCCAGCAGCCCCGCTGGGCCCTACGAGCAGTACTTC
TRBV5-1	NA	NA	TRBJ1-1	CASSPGGRLKDLNTEAFF	TGCGCCAGCAGCCCGGGGGGTAGACTCAAGGATCTGAACACTGAAGCTTTCTTT
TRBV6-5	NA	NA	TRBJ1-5	CASSFPWTGSQPQHF	TGTGCCAGCAGTTTTCCTTGGACTGGGAGTCAGCCCCAGCATTTT
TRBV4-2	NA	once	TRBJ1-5	CASSQDLGQPQHF	TGTGCCAGCAGCCAAGATCTCGGTCAGCCCCAGCATTTT
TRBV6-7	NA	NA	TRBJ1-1	CASSSQGANTEAFF	TGTGCCAGCAGCTCACAGGGAGCCAACACTGAAGCTTTCTTT
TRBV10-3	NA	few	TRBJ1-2	CAISESPGRDYGYTF	TGTGCCATCAGTGAGTCTCCGGGGAGGGACTATGGCTACACCTTC
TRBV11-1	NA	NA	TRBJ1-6	CATSASSYNSPLHF	TGTGCCACCTCAGCGAGCTCCTATAATTCACCCCTCCACTTT
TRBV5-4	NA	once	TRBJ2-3	CASSLDFFLTDTQYF	TGTGCCAGCAGCTTGGACTTCTTCCTCACAGATACGCAGTATTTT
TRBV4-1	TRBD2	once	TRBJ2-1	CASSQGLAGGYNEQFF	TGCGCCAGCAGCCAAGGACTAGCGGGGGGGTACAATGAGCAGTTCTTC
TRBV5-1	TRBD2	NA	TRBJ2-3	CASSSNSGTDTQYF	TGCGCCAGCAGCTCCAATAGCGGGACAGATACGCAGTATTTT
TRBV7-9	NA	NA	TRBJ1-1	CASSPAGAFEAFF	TGTGCCAGCAGCCCTGCGGGAGCCTTTGAAGCTTTCTTT
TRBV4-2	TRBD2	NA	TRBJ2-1	CASSQDPSGGNNEQFF	TGTGCCAGCAGCCAAGACCCCAGCGGGGGCAACAATGAGCAGTTCTTC
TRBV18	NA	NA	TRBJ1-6	CASSPTDTPLSPLHF	TGTGCCAGCTCACCGACGGACACCCCGCTGTCACCCCTCCACTTT
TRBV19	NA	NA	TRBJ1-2	CASSIAYLRSYGYTF	TGTGCCAGTAGTATAGCTTACCTCCGTAGCTATGGCTACACCTTC
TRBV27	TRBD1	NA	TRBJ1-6	CASSPGTGNSPLHF	TGTGCCAGCAGTCCCGGGACAGGGAATTCACCCCTCCACTTT
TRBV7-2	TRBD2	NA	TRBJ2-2	CASTSPGTSRTGELFF	TGTGCCAGCACCAGCCCCGGGACTAGCAGAACCGGGGAGCTGTTTTTT
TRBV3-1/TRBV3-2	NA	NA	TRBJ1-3	CASSQLQTVLFGNTIYF	TGTGCCAGCAGCCAACTCCAGACAGTGCTCTTTGGAAACACCATATATTTT
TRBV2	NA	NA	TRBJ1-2	CASSLANYGYTF	TGTGCCAGCAGCTTAGCTAACTATGGCTACACCTTC
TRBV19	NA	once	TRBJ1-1	CASRYGDTEAFF	TGTGCCAGTAGATATGGAGACACTGAAGCTTTCTTT
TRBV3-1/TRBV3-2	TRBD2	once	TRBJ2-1	CASSQVSSGGNEQFF	TGTGCCAGCAGCCAAGTGTCTAGCGGGGGCAATGAGCAGTTCTTC
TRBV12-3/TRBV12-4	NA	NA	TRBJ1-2	CASSSGSGYTF	TGTGCCAGCAGCTCAGGGTCTGGCTACACCTTC
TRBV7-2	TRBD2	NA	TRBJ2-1	CASSQGLVGRNEQFF	TGTGCCAGCAGCCAGGGACTAGTAGGTAGGAATGAGCAGTTCTTC
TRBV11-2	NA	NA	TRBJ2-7	CASSLGPFSYEQYF	TGTGCCAGCAGCTTAGGGCCGTTCTCCTACGAGCAGTACTTC